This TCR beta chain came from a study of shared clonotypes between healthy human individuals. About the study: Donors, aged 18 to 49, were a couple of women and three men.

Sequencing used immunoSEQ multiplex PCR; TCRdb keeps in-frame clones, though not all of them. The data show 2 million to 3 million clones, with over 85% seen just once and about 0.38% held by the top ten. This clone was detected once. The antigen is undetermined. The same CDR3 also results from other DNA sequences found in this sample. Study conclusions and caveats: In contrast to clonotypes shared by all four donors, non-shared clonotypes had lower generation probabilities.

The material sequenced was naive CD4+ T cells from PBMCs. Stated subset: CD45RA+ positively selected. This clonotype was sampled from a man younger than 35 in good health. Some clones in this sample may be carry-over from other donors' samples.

The CDR3 sequence is CASSQGLAGGSEQYF. CDR3 bases: TGCGCCAGCAGCCAAGGTCTAGCGGGAGGGTCCGAGCAGTACTTC. The gene calls are TRBV4-1 and TRBJ2-7, with TRBD2 matching 12 bases. From germline, CDR1 is MGHRA and CDR2 YSYEKL. The J segment lost 6 bases and the V segment lost 1 base, leaving 4 bases of the junction unmatched. This CDR3 is built from 15 residues.